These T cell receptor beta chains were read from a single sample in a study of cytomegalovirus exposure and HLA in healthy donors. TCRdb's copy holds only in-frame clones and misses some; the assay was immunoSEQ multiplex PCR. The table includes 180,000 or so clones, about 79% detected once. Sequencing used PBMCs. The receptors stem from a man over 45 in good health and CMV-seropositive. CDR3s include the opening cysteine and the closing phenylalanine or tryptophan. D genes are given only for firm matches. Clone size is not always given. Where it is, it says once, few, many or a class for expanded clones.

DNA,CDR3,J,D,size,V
TGTGCCAGCAGTTGGGACAGCTACACAGATACGCAGTATTTT,CASSWDSYTDTQYF,TRBJ2-3,TRBD1,few,TRBV5-4
TGCGCCAGCAGCTTGGCCGGGGGGGAGGAGGAGACCCAGTACTTC,CASSLAGGEEETQYF,TRBJ2-5,TRBD2,NA,TRBV5-1
TGCGCCAGCAGCTTGGAGTCAGGACTGTCCTACGAGCAGTACTTC,CASSLESGLSYEQYF,TRBJ2-7,NA,NA,TRBV5-1
TGTGCCAGCCACCCGGGACTAGTTATCGATGAGCAGTTCTTC,CASHPGLVIDEQFF,TRBJ2-1,TRBD2,NA,TRBV2
TGTGCCAGCAGTTTAAAACAGGGGGCTAAGGGTGAGCAGTTCTTC,CASSLKQGAKGEQFF,TRBJ2-1,TRBD1,NA,TRBV27
TGTGCCAGCAGTTTCTACGGAGGGGACGTCAATCAGCCCCAGCATTTT,CASSFYGGDVNQPQHF,TRBJ1-5,NA,NA,TRBV28
TGTGCCATCAGTGAGATGGACACCCGAGAAGAACCCCTCCACTTT,CAISEMDTREEPLHF,TRBJ1-6,NA,NA,TRBV10-3
TGTGCCAGCAGCCAGGCGAGGGATGAGCAGTTCTTC,CASSQARDEQFF,TRBJ2-1,NA,NA,TRBV4-2
TGTGCCAGCAGCGGGGCACAGGGCGCGGCTTTCTTT,CASSGAQGAAFF,TRBJ1-1,NA,NA,TRBV5-4
TGCGCCAGCAGCTTGTTAGGACAGGGAGGGAATGAGCAGTTCTTC,CASSLLGQGGNEQFF,TRBJ2-1,NA,NA,TRBV5-1
TGTGCCGGCAGTTTGGCCCGACAGGGCAGAGGCACAGATACGCAGTATTTT,CAGSLARQGRGTDTQYF,TRBJ2-3,TRBD1,NA,TRBV27
TGTGCCAGCAGTAAACCGGGACAGGGAAGGACCGGGGAGCTGTTTTTT,CASSKPGQGRTGELFF,TRBJ2-2,TRBD1,few,TRBV25-1
TGTGCCAGCAGCGTAGCTAGCATTATCACAGATACGCAGTATTTT,CASSVASIITDTQYF,TRBJ2-3,NA,NA,TRBV9
TGTGCCAGCAGTCTAACCGACAGGGCAAAACTGTTTTTT,CASSLTDRAKLFF,TRBJ1-4,TRBD1,NA,TRBV28
TGTGCCAGCATATCAGGGGGGTTATACAATGAGCAGTTCTTC,CASISGGLYNEQFF,TRBJ2-1,NA,NA,TRBV28
TGTGCCAGCAGAAACGTACAAGTTGAGACCCAGTACTTC,CASRNVQVETQYF,TRBJ2-5,NA,once,TRBV2
TGTGCCAGCAGTTTATATGGTCCGGGGAGGGAAGGCTACACCTTC,CASSLYGPGREGYTF,TRBJ1-2,NA,NA,TRBV28
TGCGCCAGCAAGGACTCTTACAATGAGCAGTTCTTC,CASKDSYNEQFF,TRBJ2-1,NA,NA,TRBV5-1
TGTGCCAGCAGTCTGTGGACTAGCGGGGGCTACGAGCAGTACTTC,CASSLWTSGGYEQYF,TRBJ2-7,TRBD2,NA,TRBV28
TGCAGCGCTACTTTCTCTCGCACTGAAGCTTTCTTT,CSATFSRTEAFF,TRBJ1-1,NA,NA,TRBV29-1
TGCGCCAGCAGCGTCGAGGGTACCTCTGGAAACACCATATATTTT,CASSVEGTSGNTIYF,TRBJ1-3,NA,few,TRBV5-1
TGTGCCAGCAGCCCCAGGGTATCCGGAAACACCATATATTTT,CASSPRVSGNTIYF,TRBJ1-3,NA,NA,TRBV7-9
TGTGCCAGCAGTTTCAAGCGGGGAAGCTCCTACAATGAGCAGTTCTTC,CASSFKRGSSYNEQFF,TRBJ2-1,TRBD2,few,TRBV6-5
TGTGCCAGCACCAAGGGACTAGCCGACCAAGAGACCCAGTACTTC,CASTKGLADQETQYF,TRBJ2-5,TRBD2,NA,TRBV2
TGTGCCAGCAGCGGCCAGGGTTGGGACAATGAGCAGTTCTTC,CASSGQGWDNEQFF,TRBJ2-1,NA,NA,TRBV9
TGTGCCAGTAGTATACAGGGGGTAGGCAATCAGCCCCAGCATTTT,CASSIQGVGNQPQHF,TRBJ1-5,TRBD1,NA,TRBV19
TGTGCCAGCAGGGGAGGGAGCGGGGGGTTCCAAGAGACCCAGTACTTC,CASRGGSGGFQETQYF,TRBJ2-5,TRBD2,NA,TRBV2
TGTGCCAGCAGCTTACTCGCGGGGGGGCAAGAGACCCAGTACTTC,CASSLLAGGQETQYF,TRBJ2-5,TRBD2,NA,TRBV7-9
TGTGCCAGCAGCGTAGGTGGGACAATACCCACAGATACGCAGTATTTT,CASSVGGTIPTDTQYF,TRBJ2-3,NA,NA,TRBV9
TGTGCCAGCAGTGAACAGGCCGTTAACTATGGCTACACCTTC,CASSEQAVNYGYTF,TRBJ1-2,NA,NA,TRBV2
TGTGCCAGTAGGGCGCAGGTCTATGGCTACACCTTC,CASRAQVYGYTF,TRBJ1-2,NA,NA,TRBV19
TGTGCCAGCAGCTTGGGAGAGTCAGGACCCCTCCACTTT,CASSLGESGPLHF,TRBJ1-6,NA,NA,TRBV5-5